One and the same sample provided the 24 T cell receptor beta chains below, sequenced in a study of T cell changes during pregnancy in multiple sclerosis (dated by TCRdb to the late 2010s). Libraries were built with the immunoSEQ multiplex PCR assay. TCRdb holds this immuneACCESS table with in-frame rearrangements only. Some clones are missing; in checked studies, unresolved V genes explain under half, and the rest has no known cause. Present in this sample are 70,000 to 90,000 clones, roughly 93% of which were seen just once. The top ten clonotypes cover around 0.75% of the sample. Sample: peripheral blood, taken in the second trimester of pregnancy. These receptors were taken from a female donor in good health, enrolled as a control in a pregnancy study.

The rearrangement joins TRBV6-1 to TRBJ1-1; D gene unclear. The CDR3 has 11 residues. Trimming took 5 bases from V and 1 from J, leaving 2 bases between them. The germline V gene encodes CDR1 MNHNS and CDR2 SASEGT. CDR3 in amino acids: CASSRNTEAFF. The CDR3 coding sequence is TGTGCCAGCAGTCGGAACACTGAAGCTTTCTTT.

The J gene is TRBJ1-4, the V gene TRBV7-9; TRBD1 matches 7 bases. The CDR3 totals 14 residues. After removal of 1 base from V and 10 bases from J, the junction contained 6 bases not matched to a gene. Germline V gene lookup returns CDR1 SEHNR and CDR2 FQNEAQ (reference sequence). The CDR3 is CASSLEGQALKLFF. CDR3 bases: TGTGCCAGCAGCTTAGAAGGACAGGCGCTAAAACTGTTTTTT.

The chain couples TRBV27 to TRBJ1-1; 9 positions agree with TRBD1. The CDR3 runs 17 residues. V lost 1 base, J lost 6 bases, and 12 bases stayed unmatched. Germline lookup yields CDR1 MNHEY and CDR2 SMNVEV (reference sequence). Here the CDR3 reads CASSLYSRRTGVAEAFF. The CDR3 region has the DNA TGTGCCAGCAGTTTATATTCTCGTAGGACAGGGGTCGCTGAAGCTTTCTTT.

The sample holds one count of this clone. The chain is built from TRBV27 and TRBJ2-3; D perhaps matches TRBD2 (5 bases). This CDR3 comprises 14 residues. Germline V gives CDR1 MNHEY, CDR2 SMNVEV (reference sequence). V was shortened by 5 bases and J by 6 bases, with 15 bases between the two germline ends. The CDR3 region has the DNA TGTGCCAGCAGTCCCGGACTGAGCGTCGATACGCAGTATTTT. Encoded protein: CASSPGLSVDTQYF.

This chain's CDR3 is CASRSNRGSVEKLFF. CDR3 in DNA: TGTGCCAGCAGGAGTAACAGGGGGAGTGTGGAAAAACTGTTTTTT. The chain is built from TRBV7-9 and TRBJ1-4; 8 nucleotides align to TRBD1. CDR1 and CDR2 from the germline V gene are SEHNR and FQNEAQ (reference sequence). This CDR3 comprises 15 residues. The V and J ends lost 6 bases and 8 bases, in that order; junction bases with no gene match: 11.

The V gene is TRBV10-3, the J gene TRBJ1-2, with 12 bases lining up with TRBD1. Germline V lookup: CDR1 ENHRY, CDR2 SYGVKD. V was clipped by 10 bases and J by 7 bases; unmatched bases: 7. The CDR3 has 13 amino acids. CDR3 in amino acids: CATLAGQGAGYTF. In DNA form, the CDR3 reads TGTGCCACCCTCGCGGGACAGGGGGCTGGCTACACCTTC.

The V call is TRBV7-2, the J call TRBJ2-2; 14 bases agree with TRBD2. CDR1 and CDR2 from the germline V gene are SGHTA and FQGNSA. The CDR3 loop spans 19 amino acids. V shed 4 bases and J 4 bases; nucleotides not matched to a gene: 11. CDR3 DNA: TGTGCCAGCAGCTCGGCCGGGACTAGCGGGGGAAGGGCCACCGGGGAGCTGTTTTTT. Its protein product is CASSSAGTSGGRATGELFF.

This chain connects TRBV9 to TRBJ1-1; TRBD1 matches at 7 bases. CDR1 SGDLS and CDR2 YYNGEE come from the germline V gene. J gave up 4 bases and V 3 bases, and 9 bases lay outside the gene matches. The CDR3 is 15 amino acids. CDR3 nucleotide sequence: TGTGCCAGCAGCGGGTCTGGACAGGTGGGCACTGAAGCTTTCTTT. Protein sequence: CASSGSGQVGTEAFF.

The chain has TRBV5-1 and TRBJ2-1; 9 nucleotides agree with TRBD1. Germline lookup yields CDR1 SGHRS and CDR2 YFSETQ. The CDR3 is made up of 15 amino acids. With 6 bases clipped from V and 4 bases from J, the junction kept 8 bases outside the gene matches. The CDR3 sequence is CASTLSGQGYNEQFF. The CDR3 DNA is TGCGCCAGCACCCTGTCGGGACAGGGTTACAATGAGCAGTTCTTC.

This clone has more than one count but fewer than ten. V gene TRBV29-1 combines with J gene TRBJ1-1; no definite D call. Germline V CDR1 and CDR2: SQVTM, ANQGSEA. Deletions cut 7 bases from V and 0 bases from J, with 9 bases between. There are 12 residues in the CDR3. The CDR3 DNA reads TGCAGCGGTCATACAGTGAACACTGAAGCTTTCTTT. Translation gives CSGHTVNTEAFF. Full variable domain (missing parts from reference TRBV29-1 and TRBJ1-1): SAVISQKPSRDICQRGTSLTIQCQVDSQVTMMFWYRQQPGQSLTLIATANQGSEATYESGFVIDKFPISRPNLTFSTLTVSNMSPEDSSIYLCSGHTVNTEAFFGQGTRLTVV.

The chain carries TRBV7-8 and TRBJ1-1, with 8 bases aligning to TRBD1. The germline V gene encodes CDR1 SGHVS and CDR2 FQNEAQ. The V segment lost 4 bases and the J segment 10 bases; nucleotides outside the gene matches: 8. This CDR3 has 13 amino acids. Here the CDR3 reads CASSSTGAGVAFF. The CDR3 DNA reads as TGTGCCAGCAGCTCGACAGGGGCCGGGGTAGCTTTCTTT.

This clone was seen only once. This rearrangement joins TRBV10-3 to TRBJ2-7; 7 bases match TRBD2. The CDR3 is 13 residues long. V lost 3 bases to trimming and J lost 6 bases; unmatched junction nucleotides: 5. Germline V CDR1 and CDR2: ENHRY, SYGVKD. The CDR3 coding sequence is TGTGCCATCAGTGATAGTGGGAGGGTCGAGCAGTACTTC. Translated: CAISDSGRVEQYF.

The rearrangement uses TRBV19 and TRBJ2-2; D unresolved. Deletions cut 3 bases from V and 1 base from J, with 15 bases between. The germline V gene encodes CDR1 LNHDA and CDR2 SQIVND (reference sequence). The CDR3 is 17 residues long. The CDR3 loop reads CASSMGSYLENTGELFF. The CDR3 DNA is TGTGCCAGTAGTATGGGTTCATACCTAGAGAACACCGGGGAGCTGTTTTTT.

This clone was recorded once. The CDR3 nucleotides read TGTGCCAGCAGCTTAGGGCAGGGTCCCTATGGCTACACCTTC. This encodes CASSLGQGPYGYTF. The chain recombines TRBV7-8 with TRBJ1-2; a possible D gene is TRBD1 (5 bases). Between the trimmed V and J ends, which lost 1 base and 4 bases, there was a span of 10 bases. Per the germline V gene, CDR1 is SGHVS and CDR2 is FQNEAQ. The CDR3 loop spans 14 amino acids.

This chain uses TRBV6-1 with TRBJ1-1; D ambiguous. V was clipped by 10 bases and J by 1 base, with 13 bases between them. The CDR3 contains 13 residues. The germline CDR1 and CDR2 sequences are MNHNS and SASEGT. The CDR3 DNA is TGTGCCACCCGAGGACTAGGGAACACTGAAGCTTTCTTT. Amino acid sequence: CATRGLGNTEAFF.

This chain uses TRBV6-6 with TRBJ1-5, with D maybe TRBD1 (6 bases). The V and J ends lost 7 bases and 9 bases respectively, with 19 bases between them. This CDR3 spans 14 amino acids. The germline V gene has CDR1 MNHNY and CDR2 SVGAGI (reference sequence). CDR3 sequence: CASTPPGAVGPQHF. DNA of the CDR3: TGTGCCAGCACCCCGCCAGGGGCGGTTGGGCCCCAGCATTTT.

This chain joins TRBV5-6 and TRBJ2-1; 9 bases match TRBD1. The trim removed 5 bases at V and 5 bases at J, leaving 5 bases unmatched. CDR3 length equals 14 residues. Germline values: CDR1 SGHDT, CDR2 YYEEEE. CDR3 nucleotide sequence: TGTGCCAGCAGGGGGACAGGGCAACACAATGAGCAGTTCTTC. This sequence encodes CASRGTGQHNEQFF.

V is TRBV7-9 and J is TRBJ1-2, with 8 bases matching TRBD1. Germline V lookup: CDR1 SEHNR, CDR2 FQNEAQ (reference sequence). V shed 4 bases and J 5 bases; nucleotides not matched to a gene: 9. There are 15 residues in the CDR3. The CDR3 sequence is CASSSHGQGEYGYTF. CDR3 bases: TGTGCCAGCAGCTCGCACGGACAGGGAGAGTATGGCTACACCTTC.

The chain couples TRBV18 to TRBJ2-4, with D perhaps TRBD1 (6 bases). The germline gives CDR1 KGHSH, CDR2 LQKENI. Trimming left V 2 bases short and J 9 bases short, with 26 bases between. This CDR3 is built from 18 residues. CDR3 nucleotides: TGTGCCAGCTCACCATGGGCCGGACAGTCCCATCCATCCAGCATTCAGTACTTC. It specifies CASSPWAGQSHPSSIQYF.

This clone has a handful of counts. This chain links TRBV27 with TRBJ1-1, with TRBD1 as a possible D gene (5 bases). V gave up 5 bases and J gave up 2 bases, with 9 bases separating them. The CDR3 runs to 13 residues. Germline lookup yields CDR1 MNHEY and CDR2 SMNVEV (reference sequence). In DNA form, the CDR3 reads TGTGCCAGCAGTGGGCAGGGCAACACTGAAGCTTTCTTT. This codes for CASSGQGNTEAFF.

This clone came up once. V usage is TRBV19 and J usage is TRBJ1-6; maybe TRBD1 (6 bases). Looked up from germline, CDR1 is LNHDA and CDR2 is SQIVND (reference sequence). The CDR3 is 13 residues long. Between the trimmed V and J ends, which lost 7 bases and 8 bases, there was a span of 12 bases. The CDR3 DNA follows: TGTGCCAGTACCCCAGGGGTTGATTCACCCCTCCACTTT. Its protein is CASTPGVDSPLHF.

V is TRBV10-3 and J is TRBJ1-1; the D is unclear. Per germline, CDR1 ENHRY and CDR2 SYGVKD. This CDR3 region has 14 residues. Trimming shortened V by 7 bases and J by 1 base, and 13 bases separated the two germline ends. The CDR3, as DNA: TGTGCCATCACGGTTGGAGGGCAGAACACTGAAGCTTTCTTT. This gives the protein CAITVGGQNTEAFF.

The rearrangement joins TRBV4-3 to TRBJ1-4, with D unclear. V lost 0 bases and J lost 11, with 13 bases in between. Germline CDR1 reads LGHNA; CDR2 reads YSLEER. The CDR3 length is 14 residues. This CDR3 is CASSQDLAGEKLFF. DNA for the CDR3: TGCGCCAGCAGCCAAGATTTGGCGGGAGAGAAACTGTTTTTT.

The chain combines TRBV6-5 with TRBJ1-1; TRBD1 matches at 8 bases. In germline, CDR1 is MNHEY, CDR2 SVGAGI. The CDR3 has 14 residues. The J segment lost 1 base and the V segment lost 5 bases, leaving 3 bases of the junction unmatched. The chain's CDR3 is CASSRGTGNTEAFF. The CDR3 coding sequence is TGTGCCAGCAGTCGGGGGACAGGGAACACTGAAGCTTTCTTT.